The 5 T cell receptor beta chains below all came from one sample that was sequenced in a study of yellow fever vaccine responses in identical twins. TCRdb re-called the RT-PCR reads with MiXCR, one entry per CDR3 protein. The sample lists 30,000 to 40,000 distinct CDR3 sequences, 45% to 65% occurring once. This specimen was T cells from blood (PBMCs), unsorted or a sorted subset (not recorded which), taken before or after yellow fever vaccination (not recorded which). These receptor sequences come from a woman between 18 and 29 years old who received the yellow fever vaccine.

The gene calls are TRBV4-1 and TRBJ1-3; D call uncertain. The CDR3 loop spans 15 amino acids. The germline V gene encodes CDR1 MGHRA and CDR2 YSYEKL. Between the trimmed V and J ends, which lost 4 bases and 0 bases, there was a span of 10 bases. CDR3 in amino acids: CASSPRGVSGNTIYF. DNA of the CDR3: TGCGCCAGCAGCCCCCGTGGGGTCTCTGGAAACACCATATATTTT.

The chain couples TRBV29-1 to TRBJ2-3; 7 bases are shared with TRBD1. Germline loops: CDR1 SQVTM, CDR2 ANQGSEA. V trimming: 8 bases; J trimming: 2 bases; junction bases outside the gene matches: 4. This CDR3 comprises 12 residues. CDR3 DNA: TGCAGCAGTACAGGGGTCACAGATACGCAGTATTTT. It specifies CSSTGVTDTQYF.

The gene calls are TRBV29-1 and TRBJ2-3; D unclear. The CDR3 length is 13 residues. In germline, CDR1 is SQVTM, CDR2 ANQGSEA. V was pared by 1 base and J by 3 bases, with 8 bases between. The DNA for the CDR3 is TGCAGCGTTGAAGGAGGCGCAACAGATACGCAGTATTTT. Translating gives CSVEGGATDTQYF.

J is TRBJ2-7 and V is TRBV20-1, with TRBD2 matching 9 bases. The CDR3 contains 15 residues. From germline, CDR1 is DFQATT and CDR2 SNEGSKA (reference sequence). V lost 1 base to trimming and J lost 4 bases; unmatched junction nucleotides: 8. CDR3 protein: CSARVTSGGIYEQYF. In DNA, the CDR3 is TGCAGTGCTAGAGTTACGAGCGGGGGGATTTACGAGCAGTACTTC.

This clonotype was found once. This sequence joins TRBV7-3 and TRBJ2-4, with 8 bases identical to TRBD1. The trim removed 5 bases at V and 8 bases at J, leaving 11 bases unmatched. The CDR3 contains 15 residues. The germline gives CDR1 SGHTA, CDR2 FQGTGA. CDR3 bases: TGTGCCAGCAGCAGACTAGAGCAGGGGGCGGACATTCAGTACTTC. It is translated as CASSRLEQGADIQYF.